This T cell receptor beta chain was found in a study of response to subunit inactivated influenza vaccine. Study-level findings and limits: It was the authors' suggestion that each seasonal influenza vaccination recruits few new T cells.

The CDR3 loop spans 15 amino acids. Germline CDR1 SQVTM, CDR2 ANQGSEA. Between the trimmed V and J ends, which lost 4 bases and 0 bases, there was a span of 16 bases. As to this clonotype: Its target is unknown.

From the RT-PCR reads, TCRdb called clonotypes with MiXCR, one entry per CDR3 protein. The table has 590,000 or so distinct CDR3 sequences, 13% to 15% seen once; the top ten hold 6% to 9.5%. This rearrangement joins TRBV29-1 to TRBJ2-7; D uncertain. The sequences come from PBMCs from blood, collected around two weeks before vaccination. The TCR was taken from a man aged 45-65 years who received an inactivated influenza vaccine. CDR3 DNA sequence: TGCAGCGTTGTGCGATGGAAAAGAAGCTCCTACGAGCAGTACTTC. Translated: CSVVRWKRSSYEQYF.